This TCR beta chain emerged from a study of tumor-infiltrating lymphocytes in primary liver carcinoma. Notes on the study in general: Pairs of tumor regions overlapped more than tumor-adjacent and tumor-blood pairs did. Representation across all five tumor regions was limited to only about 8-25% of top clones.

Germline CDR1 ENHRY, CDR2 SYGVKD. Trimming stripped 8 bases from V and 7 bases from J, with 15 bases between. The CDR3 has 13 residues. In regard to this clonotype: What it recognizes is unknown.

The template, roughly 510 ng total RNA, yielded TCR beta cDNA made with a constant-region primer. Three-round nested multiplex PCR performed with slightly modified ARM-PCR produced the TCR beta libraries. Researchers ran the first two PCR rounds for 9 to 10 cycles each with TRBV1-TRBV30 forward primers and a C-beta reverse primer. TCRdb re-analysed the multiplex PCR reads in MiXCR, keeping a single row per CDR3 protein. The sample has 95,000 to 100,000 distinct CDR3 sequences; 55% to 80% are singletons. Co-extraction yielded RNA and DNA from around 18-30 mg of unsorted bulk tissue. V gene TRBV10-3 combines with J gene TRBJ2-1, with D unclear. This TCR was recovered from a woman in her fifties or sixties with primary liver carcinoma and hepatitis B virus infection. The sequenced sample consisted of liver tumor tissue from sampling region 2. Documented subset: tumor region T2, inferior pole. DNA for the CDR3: TGTGCCATCGGTTGGAACGTACAAAATGAGCAGTTCTTC. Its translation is CAIGWNVQNEQFF.